The 22 T cell receptor beta chains below all came from one sample that was sequenced in a study of T cells in Graves' hyperthyroidism and ophthalmopathy. RNA transcripts yielded amplified TCR beta CDR3 regions. An initial round of RT-PCR targeting the TCR CDR3 relied on the HTBI primer set. Using its own MiXCR run on the multiplex PCR reads, TCRdb lists one record per CDR3 protein. The data contain about 360,000 distinct CDR3 sequences, about 19% of them singletons. Sequenced: blood. The receptors here all came from a woman younger than 35 with Graves' hyperthyroidism.

This chain joins TRBV6-2 or TRBV6-3 and TRBJ1-2; no definite D call. Trimming took 5 bases from V and 2 from J, leaving 18 bases between them. Germline CDR1 and CDR2: MNHEY and SVGEGT. The CDR3 totals 16 residues. As DNA, the CDR3 is TGTGCCAGCAGTACCCCACCACCCGCGGGGAACTATGGCTACACCTTC. Translating it yields CASSTPPPAGNYGYTF.

This clonotype was counted ten times or more. V usage is TRBV11-2 and J usage is TRBJ2-5; 8 nucleotides agree with TRBD1. The germline gives CDR1 SGHAT, CDR2 FQNNGV. V lost 5 bases and J lost 4; bases outside the gene matches: 6. The CDR3 totals 14 residues. The CDR3 loop is CASSQGAIRETQYF. CDR3 nucleotide sequence: TGTGCCAGCAGCCAGGGGGCAATTCGAGAGACCCAGTACTTC.

This clonotype came up many times. V is TRBV9 and J is TRBJ1-5; D unresolved. CDR1 is SGDLS and CDR2 is YYNGEE in the germline V gene. The V and J ends lost 0 bases and 7 bases respectively, with 8 bases between them. This CDR3 is built from 13 residues. As DNA, the CDR3 is TGTGCCAGCAGCGTAGAAGGATTCCAGCCCCAGCATTTT. This gives the protein CASSVEGFQPQHF.

This clonotype was recorded many times. This chain connects TRBV11-2 to TRBJ2-7; TRBD1 agrees at 7 bases. J gave up 4 bases and V 3 bases, and 6 bases lay outside the gene matches. The CDR3 consists of 14 residues. CDR1 is SGHAT, CDR2 FQNNGV, per germline. CDR3 DNA sequence: TGTGCCAGCAGCTTCCGGGACAGCCTTTACGAGCAGTACTTC. This codes for CASSFRDSLYEQYF.

CDR3 region: CASTPGLQETQYF. The CDR3 DNA follows: TGCGCCAGCACCCCGGGGCTACAAGAGACCCAGTACTTC. The chain links TRBV5-1 to TRBJ2-5; D is tentatively TRBD1 or TRBD2 (5 bases each). The germline V gene has CDR1 SGHRS and CDR2 YFSETQ. There are 13 residues in the CDR3. The V and J ends lost 6 bases and 2 bases respectively, with 11 bases between them.

This clonotype was seen ten or more times. As DNA, the CDR3 is TGTGCCAGCAGCTTAGCTACAGGGAGCACTGAAGCTTTCTTT. It encodes CASSLATGSTEAFF. This chain connects TRBV7-8 to TRBJ1-1; maybe TRBD1 (6 bases). The CDR3 loop spans 14 amino acids. CDR1 is SGHVS, CDR2 FQNEAQ, per germline. Trimming shortened V by 0 bases and J by 4 bases, and 9 bases separated the two germline ends.

This clonotype was picked up many times. This sequence joins TRBV10-3 and TRBJ1-2, with a possible D match to TRBD1 (5 bases). Deletions cut 2 bases from V and 2 bases from J, with 12 bases between. Germline CDR1 and CDR2: ENHRY and SYGVKD. The CDR3 contains 15 residues. The CDR3 is CAISEEWGRNYGYTF. The CDR3 bases are TGTGCCATCAGTGAGGAGTGGGGCAGAAACTATGGCTACACCTTC.

This clonotype has at least ten counts. The chain carries TRBV28 and TRBJ1-2, with D uncertain. CDR1 is MDHEN and CDR2 is SYDVKM in the germline V gene. This CDR3 is built from 15 residues. Deletions cut 1 base from V and 3 bases from J, with 12 bases between. CDR3 protein: CASSLFEVDYYGYTF. The CDR3, as DNA: TGTGCCAGCAGTTTATTTGAGGTGGATTACTATGGCTACACCTTC.

This clonotype was observed at least ten times. This chain connects TRBV11-2 to TRBJ1-5; no definite D call. V lost 7 bases to trimming and J lost 5 bases, with 21 bases between them. CDR1 and CDR2 (germline): SGHAT, FQNNGV. The CDR3 sequence is 16 residues long. Here the CDR3 reads CASNPGGLGCYQPQHF. The DNA for the CDR3 is TGTGCCAGCAACCCAGGAGGACTTGGGTGTTATCAGCCCCAGCATTTT.

In its sample, this clonotype was seen a few times. The chain employs TRBV4-2 and TRBJ1-5; no clear D gene. V was cut by 3 bases and J by 2 bases, with 23 bases left in between. This CDR3 is built from 19 residues. Germline CDR1 and CDR2: LGHNA and YNFKEQ. CDR3 residues: CASSHQQGKGLGGNQPQHF. Here the CDR3 DNA reads TGTGCCAGCAGCCATCAACAAGGGAAGGGCCTTGGGGGCAATCAGCCCCAGCATTTT.

This clonotype has ten or more counts. The V call is TRBV30, the J call TRBJ2-5; D call uncertain. The CDR3 spans 12 residues. V was pared by 2 bases and J by 4 bases, with 8 bases between. CDR1 is GTSNPN and CDR2 is SVGIG in the germline V gene (reference sequence). CDR3 sequence reads: CAWSILGETQYF. Written as DNA, the CDR3 is TGTGCCTGGAGTATCTTAGGAGAGACCCAGTACTTC.

This clonotype was counted only a few times. The chain uses TRBV2 and TRBJ1-2, with D maybe TRBD1 (6 bases). Trimming pared 7 bases from V and 1 base from J, leaving 16 bases between. The CDR3 length is 15 residues. Germline assignment: CDR1 SNHLY and CDR2 FYNNEI. The CDR3 bases are TGTGCCAGCATAAAGACCGGGACATTTAACTATGGCTACACCTTC. Amino acid sequence: CASIKTGTFNYGYTF.

This clonotype was seen repeatedly, ten times or more. This chain joins TRBV6-1 and TRBJ2-6; 9 nucleotides agree with TRBD1. The CDR3 length is 16 residues. CDR1 MNHNS and CDR2 SASEGT come from the germline V gene. The ends lost 7 bases at V and 8 bases at J; junction bases unmatched: 12. The CDR3 sequence is CASTKLETGGSNVLTF. The DNA for the CDR3 is TGTGCCAGCACCAAGCTAGAGACAGGGGGATCCAACGTCCTGACTTTC.

There are many counts of this clonotype. V gene TRBV12-3 or TRBV12-4 combines with J gene TRBJ1-2; D possibly corresponds to TRBD1 (6 bases). The germline V and J ends were trimmed by 8 bases and 4 bases, with 11 bases remaining between them. The CDR3 is 12 amino acids. CDR3 region: CASGPGAYGYTF. For the CDR3, the DNA is TGTGCCAGCGGCCCGGGGGCCTATGGCTACACCTTC.

This clonotype occurred many times. One end of the junction does not line up with germline, which may come from a read error. The chain uses TRBV6-1 and TRBJ1-1, with a possible D match to TRBD1 (5 bases). Germline V gene lookup returns CDR1 MNHNS and CDR2 SASEGT. The CDR3 contains 17 residues. CDR3 in amino acids: CASSEAQHRSGFTEALF. The CDR3 DNA reads TGTGCCAGCAGTGAAGCGCAACACAGGTCGGGATTCACTGAAGCTCTCTTT.

This clonotype was observed at least ten times. The CDR3: CASSESYEQYF. In nucleotides, the CDR3 is TGCGCCAGCAGTGAGTCCTACGAGCAGTACTTC. The chain recombines TRBV10-1 with TRBJ2-7; unclear D gene. The CDR3 has 11 residues. Germline V gives CDR1 WNHNN, CDR2 SYGVQD (reference sequence). The ends were cut back, 0 bases at V and 3 bases at J, with 0 bases in the middle.

This clonotype was observed at least ten times. The chain is built from TRBV11-2 and TRBJ1-1; 10 bases line up with TRBD1. V shed 5 bases and J 3 bases; nucleotides not matched to a gene: 9. The CDR3 is made up of 16 amino acids. In germline, CDR1 is SGHAT, CDR2 FQNNGV. CDR3 sequence (DNA): TGTGCCAGCAGCCTCCGACAGGGGGCTAGAGACACTGAAGCTTTCTTT. Translation: CASSLRQGARDTEAFF.

There are many counts of this clonotype. The J gene is TRBJ1-2, the V gene TRBV29-1, with 7 bases fitting TRBD1. Germline lookup yields CDR1 SQVTM and CDR2 ANQGSEA. The CDR3 is made up of 14 amino acids. The J segment lost 5 bases and the V segment lost 6 bases, leaving 12 bases of the junction unmatched. The CDR3, as DNA: TGCAGCGTCCCAGGGGTAGGGGGCGTATATGGCTACACCTTC. Its translation: CSVPGVGGVYGYTF.

This clonotype has a single count. A much larger clone lies a single base off, so this may be a read error. The chain employs TRBV5-5 and TRBJ2-3; TRBD1 matches at 7 bases. Looked up from germline, CDR1 is SGHKS and CDR2 is YYEKEE (reference sequence). The CDR3 is 12 amino acids. CDR3 DNA: TGTGCCAGCAGTATTACAGGGGATACGCAGTCTTTT. Translating it yields CASSITGDTQSF.

The chain employs TRBV2 and TRBJ2-5; 11 bases align to TRBD2. This CDR3 is 15 amino acids long. The V segment lost 8 bases and the J segment 2 bases; nucleotides outside the gene matches: 7. Germline V lookup: CDR1 SNHLY, CDR2 FYNNEI. The CDR3 sequence is CASETSGGVQETQYF. As DNA, the CDR3 is TGTGCCAGCGAAACTAGCGGGGGAGTTCAAGAGACCCAGTACTTC.

This clonotype was detected ten times or more. The V gene is TRBV12-3 or TRBV12-4, the J gene TRBJ1-2, with a possible D match to TRBD1 (6 bases). Trimming pared 2 bases from V and 8 bases from J, leaving 15 bases between. There are 14 residues in the CDR3. The chain's CDR3 is CASSLTRKGDGYTF. CDR3 coding DNA: TGTGCCAGCAGTTTAACGCGCAAGGGGGACGGCTACACCTTC.

This clonotype showed up many times. J is TRBJ1-3 and V is TRBV6-1; D ambiguous. Trimming took 3 bases from V and 6 from J, leaving 15 bases between them. The V gene's germline CDR1 is MNHNS and CDR2 SASEGT. The CDR3 extends over 15 amino acids. CDR3 sequence reads: CASSEGALDENTIYF. The CDR3 region has the DNA TGTGCCAGCAGTGAGGGAGCCCTCGACGAAAACACCATATATTTT.